These 25 T cell receptor beta chains came from one sample sequenced in a study of OX40 agonist ivuxolimab in advanced cancers. Assay: immunoSEQ multiplex PCR; the TCRdb copy retains only in-frame clones and omits some. In the table there are 83,000 or so clones, about 88% of which are singletons. The specimen was CD4+ or CD8+ T cells sorted from blood, collected in a trial of the OX40 agonist ivuxolimab. The origin of the receptors is an adult with an advanced solid tumor such as melanoma, head and neck, liver or kidney cancer.

This clone was picked up one time. The chain carries TRBV10-3 and TRBJ2-7; D might be TRBD2 (6 bases). The CDR3 is 12 amino acids. Germline CDR1 ENHRY, CDR2 SYGVKD. The V end lost 2 bases, the J end lost 8 bases, and 10 bases lay between the germline ends. The DNA for the CDR3 is TGTGCCATCAGTGAGGGGGGGAGAAAGCAGTACTTC. It translates to CAISEGGRKQYF.

This clone was observed a single time. The chain carries TRBV9 and TRBJ2-7; D may be TRBD1 or TRBD2 (6 bases each). Germline CDR1 and CDR2: SGDLS and YYNGEE. V was clipped by 0 bases and J by 1 base, with 11 bases between them. The CDR3 sequence is 15 residues long. CDR3 loop: CASSVEWGASYEQYF. CDR3 in DNA: TGTGCCAGCAGCGTAGAGTGGGGGGCTTCCTACGAGCAGTACTTC.

This clone was observed a single time. J is TRBJ2-4 and V is TRBV7-8; 8 nucleotides agree with TRBD2. Germline CDR1 is SGHVS and CDR2 is FQNEAQ. V lost 1 base to trimming and J lost 6 bases; unmatched junction nucleotides: 5. The CDR3 totals 15 residues. CDR3 in DNA: TGTGCCAGCAGCTTAGAGGCAGCGGGAGTAAACATTCAGTACTTC. As protein: CASSLEAAGVNIQYF.

V usage is TRBV11-2 and J usage is TRBJ2-2; TRBD1 matches 7 bases. CDR3 length equals 15 residues. J gave up 4 bases and V 3 bases, and 5 bases lay outside the gene matches. Germline lookup yields CDR1 SGHAT and CDR2 FQNNGV. The CDR3 reads CASSFGQVGTGELFF. In nucleotides, the CDR3 is TGTGCCAGCAGCTTCGGACAGGTGGGCACCGGGGAGCTGTTTTTT.

The chain uses TRBV6-5 and TRBJ1-1, with D uncertain. V was trimmed by 6 bases and J by 0 bases, leaving 8 bases between them. The germline V gene encodes CDR1 MNHEY and CDR2 SVGAGI. CDR3 length: 13 residues. The CDR3, as DNA: TGTGCCAGCAGACTCGTACTGAACACTGAAGCTTTCTTT. Translating it yields CASRLVLNTEAFF.

The chain is built from TRBV7-8 and TRBJ2-7; D may be TRBD1 (6 bases). The CDR3 spans 14 residues. CDR1 is SGHVS and CDR2 is FQNEAQ in the germline V gene. V dropped 3 bases and J dropped 2 bases, with 11 bases sitting between them. CDR3 sequence (DNA): TGTGCCAGCAGCTTCCCGGGACAACCCTACGAGCAGTACTTC. This translates into CASSFPGQPYEQYF.

In this sample, this clone turned up a few times. The chain uses TRBV19 and TRBJ1-3; 11 bases line up with TRBD1. The trim removed 3 bases at V and 4 bases at J, leaving 8 bases unmatched. Germline CDR1 LNHDA, CDR2 SQIVND (reference sequence). The CDR3 is made up of 17 amino acids. The CDR3 loop reads CASSIGTGGFRGNTIYF. The CDR3 DNA is TGTGCCAGTAGTATTGGGACAGGGGGTTTTAGGGGAAACACCATATATTTT.

The chain has TRBV27 and TRBJ1-1; D is unclear. Trimming cost V 6 bases and J 0 bases, with 11 bases left between them. This CDR3 spans 14 amino acids. Germline loops: CDR1 MNHEY, CDR2 SMNVEV (reference sequence). CDR3 sequence: CASSLVGLNTEAFF. DNA for the CDR3: TGTGCCAGCAGCCTCGTCGGTCTGAACACTGAAGCTTTCTTT.

This rearrangement joins TRBV11-1 to TRBJ2-1; either TRBD1 or TRBD2 may fit D (5 bases each). CDR3 length: 14 amino acids. Trimming stripped 4 bases from V and 8 bases from J, with 15 bases between. Germline CDR1 SGHAT, CDR2 FQDESV (reference sequence). CDR3: CASSSRGQGDEQFF. CDR3 sequence (DNA): TGTGCCAGCAGCTCTCGCGGGCAGGGAGATGAGCAGTTCTTC. Full variable domain (outside the CDR3, taken from reference TRBV11-1 and TRBJ2-1): EAEVAQSPRYKITEKSQAVAFWCDPISGHATLYWYRQILGQGPELLVQFQDESVVDDSQLPKDRFSAERLKGVDSTLKIQPAELGDSAMYLCASSSRGQGDEQFFGPGTRLTVL.

The V and J genes are TRBV21-1 and TRBJ1-5; the table gives TRBD1 as D, unverified against the DNA. TRBV21-1 is listed as a pseudogene. The CDR3 has 16 amino acids. This CDR3 reads CASSKEGGREGQPQHF. Here the CDR3 DNA reads TGTGCCAGCAGCAAAGAAGGGGGCAGGGAAGGACAGCCCCAGCATTTT.

V is TRBV5-1 and J is TRBJ2-1; maybe TRBD1 (7 bases). The germline gives CDR1 SGHRS, CDR2 YFSETQ. The CDR3 is made up of 15 amino acids. V was shortened by 2 bases and J by 0 bases, with 9 bases between the two germline ends. In DNA, the CDR3 is TGCGCCAGCAGCTTTCAGGGGGGCTCCTACAATGAGCAGTTCTTC. It specifies CASSFQGGSYNEQFF.

This clone was counted a single time. This chain links TRBV19 with TRBJ1-3; D gene uncertain. V was cut by 9 bases and J by 8 bases, with 20 bases left in between. The CDR3 is made up of 14 amino acids. Germline V lookup: CDR1 LNHDA, CDR2 SQIVND (reference sequence). The CDR3 bases are TGTGCCAGGCATGGCCCTACGGAACGGGACACCATATATTTT. Translating it yields CARHGPTERDTIYF. The complete variable domain, with remaining parts taken from reference TRBV19 and TRBJ1-3, reads DGGITQSPKYLFRKEGQNVTLSCEQNLNHDAMYWYRQDPGQGLRLIYYSQIVNDFQKGDIAEGYSVSREKKESFPLTVTSAQKNPTAFYLCARHGPTERDTIYFGEGSWLTVV.

This clone was observed a single time. DNA of the CDR3: TGTGCCAGCAGCTTACGAGGTCGCTGGGGCAATACCGGGGAGCTGTTTTTT. Its translation: CASSLRGRWGNTGELFF. The chain joins TRBV5-5 to TRBJ2-2, with D possibly being TRBD1 (5 bases). With 2 bases removed from V and 5 bases from J, the gap between germline ends came to 19 bases. The CDR3 covers 17 residues. Per germline, CDR1 SGHKS and CDR2 YYEKEE (reference sequence).

The chain couples TRBV7-9 to TRBJ1-2; D is perhaps TRBD1 (6 bases). CDR3 length: 16 amino acids. V lost 5 bases and J 0 bases, leaving 16 bases between the germline ends. Germline V lookup: CDR1 SEHNR, CDR2 FQNEAQ (reference sequence). The CDR3 DNA reads as TGTGCCAGCAGCCCCCTAGATTGGGGGCCTAACTATGGCTACACCTTC. This sequence encodes CASSPLDWGPNYGYTF.

The chain couples TRBV4-1 to TRBJ2-1; D perhaps matches TRBD2 (5 bases). Germline V gene lookup returns CDR1 MGHRA and CDR2 YSYEKL. The CDR3 covers 14 residues. Trimming pared 0 bases from V and 8 bases from J, leaving 11 bases between. CDR3 protein: CASSQEVTRDEQFF. CDR3 in DNA: TGCGCCAGCAGCCAAGAGGTAACGAGGGATGAGCAGTTCTTC.

The chain uses TRBV9 and TRBJ2-7; TRBD2 agrees at 7 bases. The CDR3 is 14 amino acids. Germline CDR1 is SGDLS and CDR2 is YYNGEE. The V and J ends lost 0 bases and 6 bases, in that order; junction bases with no gene match: 6. CDR3 loop: CASSVGGREGEQYF. The CDR3 region has the DNA TGTGCCAGCAGCGTAGGCGGGAGAGAGGGCGAGCAGTACTTC.

The chain combines TRBV7-2 with TRBJ1-1; unclear D gene. Between the trimmed V and J ends, which lost 4 bases and 4 bases, there was a span of 13 bases. The germline V gene encodes CDR1 SGHTA and CDR2 FQGNSA. This CDR3 spans 14 amino acids. The CDR3 nucleotides are TGTGCCAGCAGCTCGAGGGTTGGAGGCACTGAAGCTTTCTTT. Translating it yields CASSSRVGGTEAFF.

The chain joins TRBV12-2 to TRBJ1-1; the table gives TRBD1 as D, unverified against the DNA. TRBV12-2 is listed as a pseudogene. CDR3 length: 16 amino acids. The CDR3 loop reads CASRPRLRHMNTEAFF. The CDR3 nucleotides read TGTGCAAGTCGCCCAAGGTTGAGACACATGAACACTGAAGCTTTCTTT.

The CDR3 region has the DNA TGTGCCAGTCATTTATCAACTAATGAAAAACTGTTTTTT. Translated, it gives CASHLSTNEKLFF. The chain combines TRBV19 with TRBJ1-4; D is uncertain. Deletions cut 8 bases from V and 0 bases from J, with 7 bases between. CDR1 and CDR2 from the germline V gene are LNHDA and SQIVND (reference sequence). The CDR3 runs 13 residues.

The chain links TRBV15 to TRBJ2-3; D might be TRBD1 or TRBD2, each matching 5 bases. The V end lost 5 bases, the J end lost 0 bases, and 15 bases lay between the germline ends. Germline V gene lookup returns CDR1 LNHNV and CDR2 YYDKDF (reference sequence). CDR3 length: 16 amino acids. The CDR3 reads CATSARGRTSTDTQYF. CDR3 sequence (DNA): TGTGCCACCAGCGCCCGCGGGCGGACAAGCACAGATACGCAGTATTTT.

This chain links TRBV5-1 with TRBJ2-1, with TRBD2 identical over 16 bases. This CDR3 spans 17 amino acids. With 4 bases clipped from V and 3 bases from J, the junction kept 4 bases outside the gene matches. Germline CDR1 and CDR2: SGHRS and YFSETQ. CDR3 sequence reads: CASSPGLAGGRYNEQFF. CDR3 nucleotides: TGCGCCAGCAGCCCGGGACTAGCGGGAGGGCGCTACAATGAGCAGTTCTTC.

V and J are TRBV6-5 and TRBJ2-2; no clear D. Germline CDR1 reads MNHEY; CDR2 reads SVGAGI. V was shortened by 5 bases and J by 8 bases, with 18 bases between the two germline ends. The CDR3 totals 15 residues. CDR3 DNA sequence: TGTGCCAGCAGTCCTAGGGCCCAAAGGCCGGGGGAGCTGTTTTTT. Translating it yields CASSPRAQRPGELFF.

This chain links TRBV6-6 with TRBJ1-6; possibly TRBD1 for D (5 bases). This CDR3 has 13 amino acids. The germline CDR1 and CDR2 sequences are MNHNY and SVGAGI (reference sequence). V lost 6 bases, J lost 6 bases, and 9 bases lay in between. The CDR3: CASRQRGNSPLHF. The CDR3 coding sequence is TGTGCCAGCAGGCAAAGGGGTAATTCACCCCTCCACTTT.

The rearrangement joins TRBV4-1 to TRBJ2-1; no clear D. The CDR3 covers 16 residues. Germline V gene sequence: CDR1 MGHRA, CDR2 YSYEKL. V was shortened by 4 bases and J by 0 bases, with 13 bases between the two germline ends. The DNA of the CDR3 is TGCGCCAGCAGCCGGATGGTGGAAACCTCCTACAATGAGCAGTTCTTC. Residues: CASSRMVETSYNEQFF.

This clone was found once. The V gene is TRBV5-1, the J gene TRBJ2-2; TRBD2 is a possible D gene (6 bases). There are 16 residues in the CDR3. Germline CDR1 reads SGHRS; CDR2 reads YFSETQ. Trimming took 3 bases from V and 0 from J, leaving 12 bases between them. This chain's CDR3 is CASSWALASNTGELFF. DNA of the CDR3: TGCGCCAGCAGCTGGGCCCTAGCGTCGAACACCGGGGAGCTGTTTTTT.